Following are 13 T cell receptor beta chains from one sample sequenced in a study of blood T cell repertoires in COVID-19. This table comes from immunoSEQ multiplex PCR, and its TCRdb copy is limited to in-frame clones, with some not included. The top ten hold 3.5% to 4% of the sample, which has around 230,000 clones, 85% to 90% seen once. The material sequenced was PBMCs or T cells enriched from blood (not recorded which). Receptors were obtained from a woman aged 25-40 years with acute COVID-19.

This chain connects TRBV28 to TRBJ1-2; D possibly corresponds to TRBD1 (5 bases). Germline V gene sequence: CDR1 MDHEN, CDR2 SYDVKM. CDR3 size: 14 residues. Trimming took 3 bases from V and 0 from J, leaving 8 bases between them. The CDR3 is CASSLGGANYGYTF. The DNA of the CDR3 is TGTGCCAGCAGTTTGGGGGGAGCTAACTATGGCTACACCTTC.

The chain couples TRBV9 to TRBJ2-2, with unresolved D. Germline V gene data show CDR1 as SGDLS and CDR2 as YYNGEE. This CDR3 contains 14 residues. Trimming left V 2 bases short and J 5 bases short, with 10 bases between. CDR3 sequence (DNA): TGTGCCAGCAGCGTCACCTACCGTACCGGGGAGCTGTTTTTT. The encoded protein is CASSVTYRTGELFF.

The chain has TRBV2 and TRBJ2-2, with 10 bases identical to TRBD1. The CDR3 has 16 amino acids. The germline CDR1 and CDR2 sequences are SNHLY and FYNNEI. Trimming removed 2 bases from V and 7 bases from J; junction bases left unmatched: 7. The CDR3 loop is CASSESGTGVNGELFF. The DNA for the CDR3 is TGTGCCAGCAGTGAAAGCGGGACAGGGGTGAACGGGGAGCTGTTTTTT.

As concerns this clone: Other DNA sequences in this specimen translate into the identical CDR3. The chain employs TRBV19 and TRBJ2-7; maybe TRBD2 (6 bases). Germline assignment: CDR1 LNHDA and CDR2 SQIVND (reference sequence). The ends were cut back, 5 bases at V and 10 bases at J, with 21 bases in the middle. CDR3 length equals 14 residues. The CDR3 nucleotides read TGTGCCAGTAGTCCCGACGGGGAGACGGGGGAACAGTACTTC. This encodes CASSPDGETGEQYF.

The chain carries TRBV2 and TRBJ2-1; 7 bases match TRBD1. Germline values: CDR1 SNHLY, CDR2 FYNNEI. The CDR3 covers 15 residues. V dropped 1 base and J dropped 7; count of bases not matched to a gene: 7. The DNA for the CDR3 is TGTGCCAGCAGTGAAGGCCGGGCAGGGGGAAATGAGCAGTTCTTC. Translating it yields CASSEGRAGGNEQFF.

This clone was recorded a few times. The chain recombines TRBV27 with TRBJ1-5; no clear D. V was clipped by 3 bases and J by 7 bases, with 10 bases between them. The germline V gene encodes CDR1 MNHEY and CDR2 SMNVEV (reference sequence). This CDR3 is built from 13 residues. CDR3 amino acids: CASSFRRLQPQHF. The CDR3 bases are TGTGCCAGCAGTTTCCGGAGGTTGCAGCCCCAGCATTTT.

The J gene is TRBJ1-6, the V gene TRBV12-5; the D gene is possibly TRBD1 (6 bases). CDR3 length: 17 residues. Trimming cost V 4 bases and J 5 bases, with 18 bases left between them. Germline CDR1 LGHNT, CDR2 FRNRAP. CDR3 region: CASGSPTGQPNNSPLHF. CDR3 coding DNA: TGTGCTAGTGGTTCGCCGACCGGACAGCCAAATAATTCACCCCTCCACTTT.

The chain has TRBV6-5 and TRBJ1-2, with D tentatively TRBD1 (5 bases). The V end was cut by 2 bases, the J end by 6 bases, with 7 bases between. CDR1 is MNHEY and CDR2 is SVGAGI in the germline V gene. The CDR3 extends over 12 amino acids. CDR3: CASSYRGNGYTF. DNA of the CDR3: TGTGCCAGCAGTTACAGGGGAAATGGCTACACCTTC.

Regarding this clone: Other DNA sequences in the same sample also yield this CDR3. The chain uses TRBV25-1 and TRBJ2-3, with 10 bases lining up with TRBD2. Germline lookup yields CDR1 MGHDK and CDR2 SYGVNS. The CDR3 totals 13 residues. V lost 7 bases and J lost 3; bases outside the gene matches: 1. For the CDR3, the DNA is TGTGCCAGCAAAGCGGGGGGGACAGATACGCAGTATTTT. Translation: CASKAGGTDTQYF.

The CDR3 bases are TGTGCCAGCAGCTCCGCCTCGGGACAGTGGCTGTTTTTT. Protein product: CASSSASGQWLFF. The V gene is TRBV27, the J gene TRBJ2-2, with 7 bases lining up with TRBD1. J gave up 13 bases and V 6 bases, and 11 bases lay outside the gene matches. Looked up from germline, CDR1 is MNHEY and CDR2 is SMNVEV (reference sequence). CDR3 length: 13 amino acids.

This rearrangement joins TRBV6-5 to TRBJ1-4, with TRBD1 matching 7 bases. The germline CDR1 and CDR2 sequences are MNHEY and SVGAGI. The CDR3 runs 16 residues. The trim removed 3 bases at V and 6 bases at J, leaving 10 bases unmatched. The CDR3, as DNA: TGTGCCAGCAGTTATAATTGGGACAGAATAGATGAAAAACTGTTTTTT. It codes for CASSYNWDRIDEKLFF.

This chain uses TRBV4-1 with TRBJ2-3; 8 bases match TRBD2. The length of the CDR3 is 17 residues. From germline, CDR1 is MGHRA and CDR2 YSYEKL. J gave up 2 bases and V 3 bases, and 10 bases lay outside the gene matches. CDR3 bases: TGCGCCAGCAGCCAGGCAGGACTAGCCGGAATCACAGATACGCAGTATTTT. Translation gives CASSQAGLAGITDTQYF.

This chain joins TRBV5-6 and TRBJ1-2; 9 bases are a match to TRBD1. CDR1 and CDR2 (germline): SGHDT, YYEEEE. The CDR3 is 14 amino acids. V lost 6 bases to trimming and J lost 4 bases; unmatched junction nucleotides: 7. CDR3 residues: CASTRDREAYGYTF. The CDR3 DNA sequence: TGTGCCAGCACCCGGGACAGGGAGGCCTATGGCTACACCTTC. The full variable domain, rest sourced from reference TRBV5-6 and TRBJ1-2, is DAGVTQSPTHLIKTRGQQVTLRCSPKSGHDTVSWYQQALGQGPQFIFQYYEEEERQRGNFPDRFSGHQFPNYSSELNVNALLLGDSALYLCASTRDREAYGYTFGSGTRLTVV.